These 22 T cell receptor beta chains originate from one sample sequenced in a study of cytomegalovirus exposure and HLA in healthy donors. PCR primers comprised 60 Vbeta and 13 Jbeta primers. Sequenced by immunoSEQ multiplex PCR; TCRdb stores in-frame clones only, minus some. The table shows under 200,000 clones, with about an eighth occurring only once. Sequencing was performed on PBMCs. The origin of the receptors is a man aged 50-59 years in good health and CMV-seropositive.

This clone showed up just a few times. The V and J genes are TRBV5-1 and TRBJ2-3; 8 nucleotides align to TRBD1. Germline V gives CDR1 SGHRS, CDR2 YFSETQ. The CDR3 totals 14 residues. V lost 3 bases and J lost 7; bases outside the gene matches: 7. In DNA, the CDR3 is TGCGCCAGCAGCTACCGGACAGGGCAAAATACGCAGTATTTT. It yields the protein CASSYRTGQNTQYF.

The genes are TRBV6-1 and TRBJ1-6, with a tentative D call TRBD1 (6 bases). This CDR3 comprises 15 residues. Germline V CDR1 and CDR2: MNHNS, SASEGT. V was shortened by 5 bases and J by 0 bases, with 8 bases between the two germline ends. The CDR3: CASSRGNSYNSPLHF. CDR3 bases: TGTGCCAGCAGTAGGGGGAACTCCTATAATTCACCCCTCCACTTT.

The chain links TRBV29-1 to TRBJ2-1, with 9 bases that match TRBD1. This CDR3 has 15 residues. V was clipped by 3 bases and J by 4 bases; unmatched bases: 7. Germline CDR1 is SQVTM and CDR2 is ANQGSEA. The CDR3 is CSVEGPGQGYNEQFF. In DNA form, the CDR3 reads TGCAGCGTTGAGGGCCCGGGACAGGGATACAATGAGCAGTTCTTC.

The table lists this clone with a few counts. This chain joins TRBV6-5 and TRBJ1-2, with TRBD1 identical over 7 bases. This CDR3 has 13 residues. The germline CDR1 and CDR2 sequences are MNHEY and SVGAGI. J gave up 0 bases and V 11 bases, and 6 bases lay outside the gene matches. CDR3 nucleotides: TGTGCCGTAAAGGGGACAGCTAACTATGGCTACACCTTC. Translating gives CAVKGTANYGYTF.

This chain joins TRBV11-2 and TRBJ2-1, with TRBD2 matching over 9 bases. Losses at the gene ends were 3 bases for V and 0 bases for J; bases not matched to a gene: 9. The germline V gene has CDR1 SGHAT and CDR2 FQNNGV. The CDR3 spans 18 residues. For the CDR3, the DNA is TGTGCCAGCAGCTTCGGGGAGGGAGCGGGGGGCTCCTACAATGAGCAGTTCTTC. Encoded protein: CASSFGEGAGGSYNEQFF.

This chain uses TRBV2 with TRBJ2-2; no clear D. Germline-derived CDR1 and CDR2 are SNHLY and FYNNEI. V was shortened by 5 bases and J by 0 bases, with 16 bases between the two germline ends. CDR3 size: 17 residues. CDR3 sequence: CASSPLAMATNTGELFF. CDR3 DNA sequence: TGTGCCAGCAGTCCGCTGGCCATGGCCACGAACACCGGGGAGCTGTTTTTT.

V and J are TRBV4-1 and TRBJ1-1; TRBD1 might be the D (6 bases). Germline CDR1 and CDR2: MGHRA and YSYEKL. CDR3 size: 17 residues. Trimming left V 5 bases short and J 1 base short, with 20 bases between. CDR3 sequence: CASSSGFSGGPNTEAFF. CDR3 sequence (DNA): TGCGCCAGCAGCTCTGGATTCTCCGGGGGGCCGAACACTGAAGCTTTCTTT.

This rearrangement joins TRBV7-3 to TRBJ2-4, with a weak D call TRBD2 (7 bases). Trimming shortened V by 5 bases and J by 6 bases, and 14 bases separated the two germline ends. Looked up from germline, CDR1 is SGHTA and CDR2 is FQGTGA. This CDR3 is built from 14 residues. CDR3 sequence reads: CASSPGGGGNIQYF. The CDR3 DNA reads TGTGCCAGCAGCCCCGGGGGCGGGGGAAACATTCAGTACTTC.

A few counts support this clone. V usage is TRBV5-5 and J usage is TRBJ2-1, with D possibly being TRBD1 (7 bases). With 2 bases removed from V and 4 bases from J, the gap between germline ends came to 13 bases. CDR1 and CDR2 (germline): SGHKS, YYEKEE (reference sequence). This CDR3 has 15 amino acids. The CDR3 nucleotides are TGTGCCAGCAGCTTTGGAGGGGGCGCGTACAATGAGCAGTTCTTC. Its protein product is CASSFGGGAYNEQFF.

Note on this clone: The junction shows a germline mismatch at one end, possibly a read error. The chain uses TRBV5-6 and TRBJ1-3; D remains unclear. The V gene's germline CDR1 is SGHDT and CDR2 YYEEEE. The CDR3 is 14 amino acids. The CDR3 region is CTSSFRVVGNTIYF. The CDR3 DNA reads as TGTACCAGCAGCTTTCGGGTAGTTGGAAACACCATATATTTT. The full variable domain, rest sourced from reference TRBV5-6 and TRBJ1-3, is DAGVTQSPTHLIKTRGQQVTLRCSPKSGHDTVSWYQQALGQGPQFIFQYYEEEERQRGNFPDRFSGHQFPNYSSELNVNALLLGDSALYLCTSSFRVVGNTIYFGEGSWLTVV.

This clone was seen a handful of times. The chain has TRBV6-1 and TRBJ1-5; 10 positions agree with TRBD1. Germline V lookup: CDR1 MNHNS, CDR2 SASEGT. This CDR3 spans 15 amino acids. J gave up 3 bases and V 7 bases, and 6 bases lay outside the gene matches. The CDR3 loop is CASTDRGLNNQPQHF. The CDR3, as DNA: TGTGCCAGCACGGACAGGGGGTTGAACAATCAGCCCCAGCATTTT.

DNA for the CDR3: TGTGCCAGCAGCTTAGCGTACAGGGGCCAGCCCCAGCATTTT. Protein sequence: CASSLAYRGQPQHF. This rearrangement joins TRBV7-2 to TRBJ1-5, with 7 bases fitting TRBD1. This CDR3 contains 14 residues. CDR1 SGHTA and CDR2 FQGNSA come from the germline V gene. With 0 bases clipped from V and 7 bases from J, the junction kept 3 bases outside the gene matches.

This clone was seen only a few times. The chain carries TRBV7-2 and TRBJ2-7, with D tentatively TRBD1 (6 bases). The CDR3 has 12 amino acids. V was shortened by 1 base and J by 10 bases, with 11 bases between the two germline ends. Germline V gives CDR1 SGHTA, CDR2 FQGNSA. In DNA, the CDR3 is TGTGCCAGCAGCTTAGAGAGGACAGAACAGTACTTC. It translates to CASSLERTEQYF.

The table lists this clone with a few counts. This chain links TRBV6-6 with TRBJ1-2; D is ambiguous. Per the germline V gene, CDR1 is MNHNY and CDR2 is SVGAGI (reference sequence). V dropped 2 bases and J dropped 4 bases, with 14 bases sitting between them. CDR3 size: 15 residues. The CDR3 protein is CASSYTDLRGYGYTF. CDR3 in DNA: TGTGCCAGCAGTTACACCGACCTCCGGGGCTATGGCTACACCTTC.

The CDR3 is CASRLTGTGNTIYF. CDR3 coding DNA: TGTGCCAGCAGGTTGACAGGAACAGGAAACACCATATATTTT. V gene TRBV6-1 combines with J gene TRBJ1-3, with D possibly TRBD1 on 6 matching bases. There are 14 residues in the CDR3. The germline V gene has CDR1 MNHNS and CDR2 SASEGT. V was shortened by 6 bases and J by 4 bases, with 13 bases between the two germline ends.

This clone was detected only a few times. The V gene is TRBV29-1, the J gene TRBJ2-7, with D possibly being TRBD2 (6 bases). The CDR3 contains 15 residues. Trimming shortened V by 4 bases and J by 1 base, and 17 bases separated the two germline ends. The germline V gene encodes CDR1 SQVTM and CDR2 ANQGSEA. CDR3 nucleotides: TGCAGCGTTGCTTCGAACGGGGGTTTTTCCTACGAGCAGTACGTC. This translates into CSVASNGGFSYEQYV.

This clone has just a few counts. The CDR3 sequence is CSVGVGANYGYTF. In DNA form, the CDR3 reads TGCAGCGTTGGCGTCGGGGCTAACTATGGCTACACCTTC. This chain uses TRBV29-1 with TRBJ1-2; no clear D gene. Germline values: CDR1 SQVTM, CDR2 ANQGSEA. V was shortened by 4 bases and J by 0 bases, with 9 bases between the two germline ends. The CDR3 sequence is 13 residues long. Based on the CDR3 plus reference TRBV29-1 and TRBJ1-2, the full variable domain is SAVISQKPSRDICQRGTSLTIQCQVDSQVTMMFWYRQQPGQSLTLIATANQGSEATYESGFVIDKFPISRPNLTFSTLTVSNMSPEDSSIYLCSVGVGANYGYTFGSGTRLTVV.

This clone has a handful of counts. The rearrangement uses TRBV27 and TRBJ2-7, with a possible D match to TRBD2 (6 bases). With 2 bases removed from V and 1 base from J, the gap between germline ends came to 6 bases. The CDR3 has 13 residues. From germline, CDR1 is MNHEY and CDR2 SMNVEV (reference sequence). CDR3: CASSLRGSYEQYF. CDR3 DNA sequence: TGTGCCAGCAGTTTACGGGGGTCCTACGAGCAGTACTTC.

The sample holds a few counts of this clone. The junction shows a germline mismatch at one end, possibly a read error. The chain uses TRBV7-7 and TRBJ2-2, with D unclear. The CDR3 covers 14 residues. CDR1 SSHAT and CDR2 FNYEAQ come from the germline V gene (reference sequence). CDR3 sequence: CASSPSYNTGELFF. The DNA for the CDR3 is TGTGCTAGCAGCCCCTCCTATAACACCGGGGAGCTGTTTTTT.

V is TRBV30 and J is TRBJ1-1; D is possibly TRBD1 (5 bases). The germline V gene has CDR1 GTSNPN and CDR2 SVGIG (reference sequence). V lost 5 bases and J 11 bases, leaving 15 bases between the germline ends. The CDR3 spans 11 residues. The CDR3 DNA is TGTGCCTGGGAGGGGCCTAGCGGGGCTTTCTTT. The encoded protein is CAWEGPSGAFF.

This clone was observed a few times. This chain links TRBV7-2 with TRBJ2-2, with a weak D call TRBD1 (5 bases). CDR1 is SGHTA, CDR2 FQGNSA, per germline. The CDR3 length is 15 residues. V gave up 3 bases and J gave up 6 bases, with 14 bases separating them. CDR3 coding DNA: TGTGCCAGCAGCTTCATCATAGGGGTGTCCGGGGAGCTGTTTTTT. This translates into CASSFIIGVSGELFF.

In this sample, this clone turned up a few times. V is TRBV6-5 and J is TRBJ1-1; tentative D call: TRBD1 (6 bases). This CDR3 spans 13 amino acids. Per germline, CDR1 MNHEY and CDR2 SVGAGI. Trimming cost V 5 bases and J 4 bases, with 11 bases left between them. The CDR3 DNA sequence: TGTGCCAGCAGTGGGACAACTATCACTGAAGCTTTCTTT. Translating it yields CASSGTTITEAFF.